This T cell receptor (beta chain) is drawn from a study of blood T cells in healthy people across ages. With a J-beta primer mix and a sample-barcoded 5' primer, a second PCR ran about 6 to 11 cycles. TCRdb called the 5' RACE reads again in MiXCR, with one record for every CDR3 protein. Here the sample spans 750,000 to 950,000 distinct CDR3 sequences, 20% to 30% being singletons. After removal of 5 bases from V and 3 bases from J, the junction contained 13 bases not matched to a gene. CDR1 and CDR2 from the germline V gene are KGHDR and SFDVKD. The CDR3 loop spans 17 amino acids. This clonotype was recorded at least ten times. The sample was also linked to a second study, of T cells of mothers and their children.

This TCR was sampled from a boy between 10 and 17 years old in good health. The chain links TRBV24-1 to TRBJ2-5, with 8 bases matching TRBD1. Source material: blood. The CDR3 DNA is TGTGCCACCAGTGTCTCCTATAGGGCAGGGGGCGAAGAGACCCAGTACTTC. Translating it yields CATSVSYRAGGEETQYF.